This T cell receptor beta chain was identified in a study of human T cells and chemical hapten exposure. Study as a whole: Per-sample TCR yield variability stemmed mainly from small pooled library volume differences.

Findings and caveats of the study: Versus controls, significantly more large CDR3 similarity clusters arose from expanded TCRs.

The V gene's germline CDR1 is MNHEY and CDR2 SVGEGT. CDR3 size: 13 residues. One entry per CDR3 protein results from TCRdb running MiXCR on the RACE reads. This sample has a few hundred thousand distinct CDR3 sequences, with about 4.8% found just once. The time point here: patch test 1, 2 weeks after DPC sensitization. Treatment denoted: therapeutic diphenylcyclopropenone sensitization with weekly scalp DPC. As regards this clonotype: Its antigen is unknown. A read error may be the cause here, since a much bigger clone is one base away.

Sequences were derived from whole blood, sampled in connection with sensitization to the hapten diphenylcyclopropenone (DPC). The gene calls are TRBV6-2 or TRBV6-3 and TRBJ1-1; tentatively, D is TRBD1 (5 bases). The receptor was isolated from a woman aged 45-59 years with alopecia areata. Some clones in this sample may be carry-over from other donors' samples. CDR3 loop: CDSSPNTGGEAFF. The CDR3 DNA reads TGTGACAGCAGTCCAAATACAGGCGGGGAAGCTTTCTTT.